The T cell receptor (beta chain) under discussion was sequenced for a study of T cells in Graves' hyperthyroidism and ophthalmopathy (dated by TCRdb to the late 2010s). Regarding the complete study: Peripheral blood was collected at initial diagnosis, before any treatment. To identify distinguishing TCR V-J signatures, a discovery cohort of around 98 patients was used, comprising 43 with Graves' ophthalmopathy and 57 with stable Graves' hyperthyroidism. Whether ophthalmopathy could be predicted prospectively was tested in an independent validation cohort made up of under 20 hyperthyroidism patients plus 17 patients who later progressed to ophthalmopathy. For training and testing, the 100 or so patients in the discovery cohort were randomly divided in a 7:3 ratio. In addition, the study compared T-cell repertoires in thyroid tissue and in blood from five or six Graves' hyperthyroidism patients. Once sampling was done, hyperthyroidism patients were given methimazole at a starting dose of 30 mg daily, whereas ophthalmopathy patients were given high-dose intravenous methylprednisolone. According to the paper, TCR Vbeta CDR3 sequencing was carried out on around 140 peripheral blood samples, which came from 40 to 45 ophthalmopathy, around 75 hyperthyroidism and some 17 progressor patients.

Compared with germline, V lacks 5 bases and J lacks 2 bases; bases without a gene match: 5. Based on the germline V gene, the CDR1 and CDR2 sequences are SGHAT and FQNNGV. The CDR3 starts with the cysteine, ends with the phenylalanine, and has 14 residues. Kept here is only the CDR3 DNA, which spans 42 bases and is read in frame from base 1. In this sample, this clonotype turned up a few times. Its antigen is still unknown. Per-nucleotide qualities are absent, and no much larger clonotype sits a single base away. A patient counted as having stable Graves' hyperthyroidism if no progression to ophthalmopathy occurred over 18 months of follow-up. Hyperthyroidism patients were newly diagnosed, with disease duration under 2 months, and aged 18 to 65 years. The study excluded patients with uncontrolled infections, other autoimmune diseases, pregnancy or lactation. Diagnoses were established on the basis of clinical symptoms, serum thyroxine and TRAb, thyroid ultrasound, and orbital computed tomography. PBMCs were separated from under 12 ml of fresh peripheral blood using Ficoll-Paque density gradient centrifugation. Trizol reagent was used to extract total RNA, and RNA quality was then checked on an Agilent 2100 Bioanalyzer.

Amplification of TCR beta CDR3 regions was carried out from RNA transcripts. The first round of RT-PCR for the TCR CDR3 was performed with the HTBI primer set and the Qiagen OneStep RT-PCR kit. A second multiplex PCR round built the libraries, followed by size selection and purification. Libraries were sequenced paired-end with 100 bp reads on an Illumina HiSeq2000. As for the authors' bioinformatics: Raw data were processed with SOAPnuke, discarding reads with adapters, uncalled bases, mean Phred below 15, or no exact constant-primer or identifier match. High-quality paired reads were merged using COPE v1.2.5, and each unique nucleotide sequence was defined as a clonotype. MiTCR v1.1 was used to align clonotypes to the IMGT TRBV, TRBD and TRBJ reference segments. The analysis included only V-J combinations with a frequency above 0.0001, which together covered roughly 99% of the repertoires. A TCS score was defined as the ratio of F50 (clonal expansion) to E x V (chaos), with BLOSUM62-based TCRdist applied between CDR3 peptides within each V-J. Welch's t-statistics and random forest reduced roughly 500 V-J features to some 14, which were used in a naive Bayes classifier (R e1071). Clones were called with MiXCR by TCRdb after fastp trimmed the public reads at Q25, and only in-frame beta chains were retained. CDR3 protein duplicates are merged, each entry listing the most common genes and DNA. TCRdb assigned the V and J calls; the authors' analysis was not used. The sample table holds some 560,000 distinct CDR3 sequences, of which 12% to 15% were seen once. The ten largest clonotypes hold about 14% of the sample.

Beyond this particular receptor, the publication reports: Most expanded thyroid clonotypes (frequency above 0.001) were also found in blood, which suggests that blood repertoires may mirror thyroid immune responses. Ophthalmopathy was separated from stable hyperthyroidism by a 13 V-J signature model, with approximately 86% sensitivity and roughly 81% specificity obtained in cross-validation and 80%/75% obtained in testing. No statistical method was used to fix the sample size in advance, and group allocation was not hidden from the investigators. During validation, the model predicted progression to ophthalmopathy a median of approximately 6 months ahead of onset, with approximately 71% sensitivity and 72.22% specificity.

The sequence came from a middle-aged woman with Graves' hyperthyroidism. The chain is assembled from TRBV11-2 and TRBJ2-7, with TRBD2 identical over 8 junction bases. The source material was blood. The CDR3 region: CASSPKRGTYEQYF. The nucleotide sequence is TGTGCCAGCAGCCCCAAGCGGGGGACCTACGAGCAGTACTTC. Reference TRBV11-2 and TRBJ2-7 genes cover what lies past the CDR3, so the full variable domain is EAGVAQSPRYKIIEKRQSVAFWCNPISGHATLYWYQQILGQGPKLLIQFQNNGVVDDSQLPKDRFSAERLKGVDSTLKIQPAKLEDSAVYLCASSPKRGTYEQYFGPGTRLTVT.